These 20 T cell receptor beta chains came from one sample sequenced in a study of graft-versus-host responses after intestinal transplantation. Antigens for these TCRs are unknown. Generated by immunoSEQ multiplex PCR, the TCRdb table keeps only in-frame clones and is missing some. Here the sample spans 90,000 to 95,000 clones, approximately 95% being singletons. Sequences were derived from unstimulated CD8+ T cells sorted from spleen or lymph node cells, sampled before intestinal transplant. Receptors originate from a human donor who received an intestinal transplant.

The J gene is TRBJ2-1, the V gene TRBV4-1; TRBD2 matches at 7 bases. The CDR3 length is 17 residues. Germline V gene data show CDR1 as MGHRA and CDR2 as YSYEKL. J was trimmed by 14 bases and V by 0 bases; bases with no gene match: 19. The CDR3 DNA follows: TGCGCCAGCAGCCAAGAGTGGATCCCGACTAGCTTCGTCGATAAGTTCTTC. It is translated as CASSQEWIPTSFVDKFF.

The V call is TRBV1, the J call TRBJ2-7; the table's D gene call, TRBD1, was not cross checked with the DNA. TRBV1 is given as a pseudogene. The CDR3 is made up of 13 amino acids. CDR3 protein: CTSSLNRDYEQYF. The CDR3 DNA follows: TGCACCAGCAGCCTAAACAGGGATTACGAGCAGTACTTC.

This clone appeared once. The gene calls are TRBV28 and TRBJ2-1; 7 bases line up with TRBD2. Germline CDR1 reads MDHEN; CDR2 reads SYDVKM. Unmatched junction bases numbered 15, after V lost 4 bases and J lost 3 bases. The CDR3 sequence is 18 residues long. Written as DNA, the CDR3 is TGTGCCAGCAGTTACCCTTCATTGGCGGGAGCTTTCTACAATGAGCAGTTCTTC. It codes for CASSYPSLAGAFYNEQFF.

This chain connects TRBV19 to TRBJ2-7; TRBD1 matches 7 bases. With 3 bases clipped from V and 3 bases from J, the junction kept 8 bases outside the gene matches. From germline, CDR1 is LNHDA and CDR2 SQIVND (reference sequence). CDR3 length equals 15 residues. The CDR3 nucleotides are TGTGCCAGTAGTATCACCGGGGACAGTTTCTACGAGCAGTACTTC. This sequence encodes CASSITGDSFYEQYF.

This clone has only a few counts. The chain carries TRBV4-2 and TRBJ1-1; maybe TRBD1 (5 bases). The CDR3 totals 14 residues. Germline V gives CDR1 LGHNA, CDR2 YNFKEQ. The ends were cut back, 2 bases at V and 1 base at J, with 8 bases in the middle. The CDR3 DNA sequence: TGTGCCAGCAGCCAACAACAGGAGAACACTGAAGCTTTCTTT. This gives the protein CASSQQQENTEAFF.

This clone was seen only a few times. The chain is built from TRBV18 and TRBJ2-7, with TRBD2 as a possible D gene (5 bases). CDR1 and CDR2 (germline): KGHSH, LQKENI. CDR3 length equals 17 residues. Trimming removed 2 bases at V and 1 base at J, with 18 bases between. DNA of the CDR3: TGTGCCAGCTCACCATCCGGGGTGGGGTCGGGGTCCTACGAGCAGTACTTC. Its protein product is CASSPSGVGSGSYEQYF. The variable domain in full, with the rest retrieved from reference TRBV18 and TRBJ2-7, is NAGVMQNPRHLVRRRGQEARLRCSPMKGHSHVYWYRQLPEEGLKFMVYLQKENIIDESGMPKERFSAEFPKEGPSILRIQQVVRGDSAAYFCASSPSGVGSGSYEQYFGPGTRLTVT.

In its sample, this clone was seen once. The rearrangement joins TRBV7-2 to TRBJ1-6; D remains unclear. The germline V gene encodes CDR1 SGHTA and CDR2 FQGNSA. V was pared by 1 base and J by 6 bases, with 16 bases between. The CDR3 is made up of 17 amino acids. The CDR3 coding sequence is TGTGCCAGCAGCTTAGAGGTTCTCGCAGGTGCTAATTCACCCCTCCACTTT. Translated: CASSLEVLAGANSPLHF.

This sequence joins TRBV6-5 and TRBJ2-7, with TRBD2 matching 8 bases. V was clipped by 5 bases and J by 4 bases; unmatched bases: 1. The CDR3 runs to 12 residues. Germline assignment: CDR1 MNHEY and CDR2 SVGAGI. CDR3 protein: CASSSGRYEQYF. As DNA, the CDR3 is TGTGCCAGCAGTAGCGGGAGATACGAGCAGTACTTC.

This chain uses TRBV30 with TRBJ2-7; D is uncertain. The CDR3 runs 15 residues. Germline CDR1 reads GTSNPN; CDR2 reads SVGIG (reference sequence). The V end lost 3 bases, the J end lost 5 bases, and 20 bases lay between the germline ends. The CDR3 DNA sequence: TGTGCCTGGAGCCACGGCGTGGCAGGTTCGGACGAGCAGTACTTC. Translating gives CAWSHGVAGSDEQYF.

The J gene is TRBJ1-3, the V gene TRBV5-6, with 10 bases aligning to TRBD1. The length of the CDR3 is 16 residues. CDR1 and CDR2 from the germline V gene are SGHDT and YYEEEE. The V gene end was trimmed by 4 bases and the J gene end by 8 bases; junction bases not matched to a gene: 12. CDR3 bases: TGTGCCAGCAGCCCTGCCGGGACAGGGGATATAGACACCATATATTTT. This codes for CASSPAGTGDIDTIYF. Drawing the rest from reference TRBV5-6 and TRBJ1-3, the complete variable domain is DAGVTQSPTHLIKTRGQQVTLRCSPKSGHDTVSWYQQALGQGPQFIFQYYEEEERQRGNFPDRFSGHQFPNYSSELNVNALLLGDSALYLCASSPAGTGDIDTIYFGEGSWLTVV.

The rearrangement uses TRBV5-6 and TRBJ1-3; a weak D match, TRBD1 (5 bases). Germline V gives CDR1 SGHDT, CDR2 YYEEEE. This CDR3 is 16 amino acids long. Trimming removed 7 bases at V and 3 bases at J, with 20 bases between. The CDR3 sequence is CASLRSGVPYGNTIYF. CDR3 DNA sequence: TGTGCCAGCTTGAGGTCGGGGGTTCCGTATGGAAACACCATATATTTT.

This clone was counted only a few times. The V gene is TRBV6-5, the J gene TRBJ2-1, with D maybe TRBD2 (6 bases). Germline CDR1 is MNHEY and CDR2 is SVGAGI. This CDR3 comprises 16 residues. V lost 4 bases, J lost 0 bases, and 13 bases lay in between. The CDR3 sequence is CASSLSGPSSYNEQFF. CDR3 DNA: TGTGCCAGCAGTTTGAGCGGGCCGAGCTCCTACAATGAGCAGTTCTTC.

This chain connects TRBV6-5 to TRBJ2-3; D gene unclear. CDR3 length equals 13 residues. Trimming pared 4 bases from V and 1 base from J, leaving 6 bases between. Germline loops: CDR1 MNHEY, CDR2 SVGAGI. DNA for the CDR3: TGTGCCAGCAGTTCGGTGGGCACAGATACGCAGTATTTT. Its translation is CASSSVGTDTQYF.

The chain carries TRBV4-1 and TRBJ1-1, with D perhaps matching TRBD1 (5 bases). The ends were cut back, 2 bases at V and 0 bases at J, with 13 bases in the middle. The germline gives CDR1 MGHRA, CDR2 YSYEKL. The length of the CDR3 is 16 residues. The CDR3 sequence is CASSQPIGHLNTEAFF. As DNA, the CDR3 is TGCGCCAGCAGCCAACCTATAGGACACCTGAACACTGAAGCTTTCTTT.

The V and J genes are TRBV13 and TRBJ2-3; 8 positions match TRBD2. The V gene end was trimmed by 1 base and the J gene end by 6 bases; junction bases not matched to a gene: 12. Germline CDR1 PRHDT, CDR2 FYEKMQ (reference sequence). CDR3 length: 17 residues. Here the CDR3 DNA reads TGTGCCAGCAGCTTAGAGTCAAGTGGACTAGCAGGCGATACGCAGTATTTT. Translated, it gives CASSLESSGLAGDTQYF. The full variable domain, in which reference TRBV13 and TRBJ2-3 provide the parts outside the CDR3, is AAGVIQSPRHLIKEKRETATLKCYPIPRHDTVYWYQQGPGQDPQFLISFYEKMQSDKGSIPDRFSAQQFSDYHSELNMSSLELGDSALYFCASSLESSGLAGDTQYFGPGTRLTVL.

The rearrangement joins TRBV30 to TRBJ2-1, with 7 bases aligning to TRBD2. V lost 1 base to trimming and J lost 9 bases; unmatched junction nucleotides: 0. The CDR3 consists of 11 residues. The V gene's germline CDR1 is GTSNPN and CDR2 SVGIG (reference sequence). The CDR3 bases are TGTGCCTGGAGTGCTAGCGGTGAGCAGTTCTTC. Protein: CAWSASGEQFF. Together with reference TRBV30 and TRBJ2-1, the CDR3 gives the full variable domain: SQTIHQWPATLVQPVGSPLSLECTVEGTSNPNLYWYRQAAGRGLQLLFYSVGIGQISSEVPQNLSASRPQDRQFILSSKKLLLSDSGFYLCAWSASGEQFFGPGTRLTVL.

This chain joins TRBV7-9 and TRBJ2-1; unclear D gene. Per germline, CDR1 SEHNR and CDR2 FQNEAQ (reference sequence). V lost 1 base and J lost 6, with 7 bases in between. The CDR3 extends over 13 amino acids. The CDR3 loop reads CASSLVQANEQFF. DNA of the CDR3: TGTGCCAGCAGCTTAGTCCAGGCCAATGAGCAGTTCTTC.

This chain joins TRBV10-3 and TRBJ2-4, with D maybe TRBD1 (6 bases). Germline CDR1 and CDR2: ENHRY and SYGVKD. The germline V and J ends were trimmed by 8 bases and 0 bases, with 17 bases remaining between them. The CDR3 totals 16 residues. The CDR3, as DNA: TGTGCCATCTCCCGTGAGGGGGAGTTAGCCAAAAACATTCAGTACTTC. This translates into CAISREGELAKNIQYF.

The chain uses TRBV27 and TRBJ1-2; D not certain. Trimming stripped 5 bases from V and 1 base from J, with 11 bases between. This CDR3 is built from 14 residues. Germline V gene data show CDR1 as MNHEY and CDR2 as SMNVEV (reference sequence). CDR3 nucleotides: TGTGCCAGCAGTCCCGGACTCGGTAACTATGGCTACACCTTC. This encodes CASSPGLGNYGYTF.

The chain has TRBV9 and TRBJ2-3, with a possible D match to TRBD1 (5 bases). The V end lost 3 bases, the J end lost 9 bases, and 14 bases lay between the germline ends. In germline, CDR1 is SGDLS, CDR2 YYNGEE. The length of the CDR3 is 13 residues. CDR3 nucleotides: TGTGCCAGCAGCGGTAGTGGGCAGGGCACGCAGTATTTT. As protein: CASSGSGQGTQYF.